A single sample gave rise to the 8 T cell receptor beta chains below, sequenced in a study of glioma-infiltrating T cells after dendritic cell vaccination. Some clones are missing from TCRdb's copy, which holds only in-frame ones; the method was immunoSEQ multiplex PCR. The table records tens of thousands of clones, roughly 84% of them present only once. Time point described: after dendritic cell vaccination, including at tumor progression/relapse. The specimen comprised blood, sampled after dendritic cell vaccination. The source of these receptors is a human donor with glioblastoma.

The chain is built from TRBV9 and TRBJ2-7; tentatively, D is TRBD2 (5 bases). The CDR3 extends over 15 amino acids. Trimming removed 4 bases from V and 3 bases from J, with 17 bases in between. Germline V gene sequence: CDR1 SGDLS, CDR2 YYNGEE. The CDR3 DNA reads TGTGCCAGCAGCCCCGACTCGGGTACTAGCTACGAGCAGTACTTC. This codes for CASSPDSGTSYEQYF.

The J gene is TRBJ2-3, the V gene TRBV4-1, with 10 bases fitting TRBD2. The V gene's germline CDR1 is MGHRA and CDR2 YSYEKL. The length of the CDR3 is 17 residues. After removal of 3 bases from V and 4 bases from J, the junction contained 10 bases not matched to a gene. DNA of the CDR3: TGCGCCAGCAGCCATCCCGGGACTAGCGTCCGATCAGATACGCAGTATTTT. Translated, it gives CASSHPGTSVRSDTQYF.

The chain has TRBV14 and TRBJ1-2, with TRBD1 matching 9 bases. V lost 3 bases and J lost 8; bases outside the gene matches: 10. The CDR3 is 15 amino acids. Germline CDR1 reads SGHDN; CDR2 reads FVKESK. CDR3 sequence reads: CASSQSYRGRGGYTF. CDR3 nucleotide sequence: TGTGCCAGCAGCCAGTCGTACAGGGGGCGTGGAGGCTACACCTTC.

The chain is built from TRBV7-2 and TRBJ2-5; 8 bases are shared with TRBD1. The germline CDR1 and CDR2 sequences are SGHTA and FQGNSA. With 5 bases clipped from V and 4 bases from J, the junction kept 9 bases outside the gene matches. CDR3 length: 15 residues. The CDR3 DNA is TGTGCCAGCAGCCCACGGACAGGGTTGGGAGAGACCCAGTACTTC. Protein product: CASSPRTGLGETQYF.

The chain couples TRBV5-4 to TRBJ2-3, with 15 bases identical to TRBD2. This CDR3 is built from 17 residues. CDR1 and CDR2 (germline): SGHNT, YYREEE (reference sequence). V gave up 5 bases and J gave up 2 bases; unmatched junction bases: 6. CDR3 in amino acids: CASSSRTSGGATDTQYF. DNA of the CDR3: TGTGCCAGCAGTTCACGGACTAGCGGGGGGGCCACAGATACGCAGTATTTT.

The V and J genes are TRBV7-2 and TRBJ2-1, with a tentative D call TRBD2 (5 bases). Trimming took 3 bases from V and 0 from J, leaving 6 bases between them. The V gene's germline CDR1 is SGHTA and CDR2 FQGNSA. The CDR3 has 14 residues. The DNA for the CDR3 is TGTGCCAGCAGCTTTGAGGGCTCCTACAATGAGCAGTTCTTC. This codes for CASSFEGSYNEQFF.

The chain couples TRBV6-1 to TRBJ1-1; maybe TRBD1 (6 bases). V lost 7 bases and J lost 5, with 14 bases in between. The CDR3 is 13 amino acids. Germline lookup yields CDR1 MNHNS and CDR2 SASEGT. The CDR3: CASKRGAGTEAFF. CDR3 DNA: TGTGCCAGCAAGCGGGGGGCAGGAACTGAAGCTTTCTTT.

The chain links TRBV4-1 to TRBJ2-3, with TRBD1 matching 7 bases. In germline, CDR1 is MGHRA, CDR2 YSYEKL. The CDR3 covers 16 residues. The V gene end was trimmed by 0 bases and the J gene end by 3 bases; junction bases not matched to a gene: 6. DNA of the CDR3: TGCGCCAGCAGCCAAGAGTTGGGCAGGGGGACAGATACGCAGTATTTT. Translated: CASSQELGRGTDTQYF.